Shown below are 29 T cell receptor beta chains from a single sample sequenced in a study of monozygotic twins with inflammatory bowel disease. TCRdb reanalyzed the 5' RACE reads and collapses them to one entry per CDR3 protein, without DNA. The sample table sets out approximately 400,000 distinct CDR3 sequences. Sequencing input: blood. Every receptor here comes from a human donor with ulcerative colitis or Crohn's disease, or a healthy co-twin of an affected twin (not recorded which).

The chain links TRBV6-4 to TRBJ1-2. CDR1 is MRHNA, CDR2 SNTAGT, per germline. The length of the CDR3 is 14 residues. The CDR3 sequence is CASKPGALTYGYTF.

V and J are TRBV5-1 and TRBJ1-2; the D call from TCRdb, TRBD1, cannot be confirmed without DNA. The germline gives CDR1 SGHRS, CDR2 YFSETQ. There are 14 residues in the CDR3. CDR3: CASSLEQGHYGYTF.

V is TRBV12-3 or TRBV12-4 and J is TRBJ2-7; TCRdb proposes TRBD1, but this gene call is untestable without DNA. The CDR3 length is 14 residues. The CDR3 loop reads CASSRLQGIYEQYF.

The chain carries TRBV6-1 and TRBJ1-1. CDR1 MNHNS and CDR2 SASEGT come from the germline V gene. The CDR3 covers 13 residues. The CDR3 loop is CASSDYSDTEAFF.

CDR3 loop: CSARDRPSMNTEAFF. The chain employs TRBV20-1 and TRBJ1-1. Germline values: CDR1 DFQATT, CDR2 SNEGSKA (reference sequence). This CDR3 has 15 residues.

The chain uses TRBV5-1 and TRBJ2-4; the D gene TCRdb calls, TRBD1, cannot be checked with no DNA. Germline loops: CDR1 SGHRS, CDR2 YFSETQ. The CDR3 covers 18 residues. CDR3 amino acids: CASSYGSQGQTQKNIQYF.

The chain combines TRBV5-1 with TRBJ1-2. The CDR3 totals 14 residues. The germline V gene encodes CDR1 SGHRS and CDR2 YFSETQ. This CDR3 is CASSPQGGDYGYTF.

The genes are TRBV6-2 or TRBV6-3 and TRBJ1-3; the D call of TRBD1 rests on TCRdb alone, since no DNA is present to check it. The CDR3 runs 22 residues. Germline values: CDR1 MNHEY, CDR2 SVGEGT. The CDR3 here is CASRYAGPQRNKSRSSGNTIYF.

V usage is TRBV7-2 and J usage is TRBJ2-7. Germline V gives CDR1 SGHTA, CDR2 FQGNSA. The CDR3 consists of 15 residues. CDR3 protein: CASSLGLLSSYEQYF.

CDR3 amino acids: CASSLANNPRLASSYNEQFF. The chain employs TRBV5-1 and TRBJ2-1; the D gene TCRdb calls, TRBD1, cannot be checked with no DNA. Germline assignment: CDR1 SGHRS and CDR2 YFSETQ. The CDR3 is 20 residues long.

The V gene is TRBV5-6, the J gene TRBJ1-5; without DNA, the TCRdb call of TRBD1 cannot be checked. Germline V gives CDR1 SGHDT, CDR2 YYEEEE. This CDR3 has 14 residues. CDR3: CASSRGQVNQPQHF.

The rearrangement joins TRBV5-1 to TRBJ1-5; the TRBD1 assignment by TCRdb is unverifiable without DNA. The CDR3 is 14 amino acids. CDR1 is SGHRS, CDR2 YFSETQ, per germline. CDR3 amino acids: CASSPGQGEPPQHF.

CDR3 sequence: CASSPRTVRAGYTF. The chain combines TRBV11-1 with TRBJ1-2; the D call from TCRdb, TRBD1, cannot be confirmed without DNA. The CDR3 has 14 amino acids. Germline loops: CDR1 SGHAT, CDR2 FQDESV (reference sequence).

The V gene is TRBV3-1, the J gene TRBJ1-6. The CDR3 is 13 residues long. Germline values: CDR1 LGHDT, CDR2 YNNKEL (reference sequence). This CDR3 reads CASSQQPDSPLHF.

CDR3 sequence reads: CSAADGDNEQFF. The V and J genes are TRBV29-1 and TRBJ2-1. CDR3 size: 12 residues. Germline V lookup: CDR1 SQVTM, CDR2 ANQGSEA.

The rearrangement uses TRBV29-1 and TRBJ2-6. Germline V gene data show CDR1 as SQVTM and CDR2 as ANQGSEA. The CDR3 runs to 13 residues. CDR3 sequence reads: CSVHKTGANVLTF.

The chain has TRBV11-3 and TRBJ2-2; TCRdb selects TRBD1, and the lack of DNA leaves this call unchecked. The germline V gene encodes CDR1 SGHNT and CDR2 YENEEA. The CDR3 runs to 16 residues. The CDR3 is CASSPQGQGDGGELFF.

The chain joins TRBV4-3 to TRBJ2-3; lacking DNA, the TRBD2 call made by TCRdb goes unchecked. This CDR3 has 19 residues. Germline V gene data show CDR1 as LGHNA and CDR2 as YSLEER. The CDR3 spells CASSQGIAGARESTDTQYF.

The chain is built from TRBV4-3 and TRBJ2-7. Germline V gene data show CDR1 as LGHNA and CDR2 as YSLEER. The CDR3 runs 14 residues. The CDR3 here is CASSQERGEYEQYF.

This chain joins TRBV6-1 and TRBJ2-3; the D gene TCRdb calls, TRBD1, cannot be checked with no DNA. The germline CDR1 and CDR2 sequences are MNHNS and SASEGT. The CDR3 is 14 residues long. CDR3 sequence reads: CASTRDRGTDTQYF.

The chain joins TRBV5-1 to TRBJ1-1; the D gene TCRdb calls, TRBD1, cannot be checked with no DNA. This CDR3 has 14 amino acids. CDR1 is SGHRS, CDR2 YFSETQ, per germline. Here the CDR3 reads CASSLQTGNTEAFF.

The chain couples TRBV6-5 to TRBJ1-1; TCRdb's D call of TRBD1 is untestable without DNA. Germline V gene data show CDR1 as MNHEY and CDR2 as SVGAGI. CDR3 length equals 15 residues. The CDR3 reads CASSYSLQGTTEAFF.

V usage is TRBV20-1 and J usage is TRBJ2-5. CDR1 and CDR2 from the germline V gene are DFQATT and SNEGSKA (reference sequence). This CDR3 has 13 residues. CDR3 loop: CSARAYSEETQYF.

The J gene is TRBJ2-2, the V gene TRBV7-3. Looked up from germline, CDR1 is SGHTA and CDR2 is FQGTGA. The CDR3 spans 16 residues. The CDR3 loop reads CASSFRRGDNTGELFF.

This chain uses TRBV4-2 with TRBJ2-1; the D call of TRBD1 rests on TCRdb alone, since no DNA is present to check it. This CDR3 region has 13 residues. Germline V CDR1 and CDR2: LGHNA, YNFKEQ. The CDR3 sequence is CASSPGQGLEQFF.

This chain joins TRBV20-1 and TRBJ1-1. Germline-derived CDR1 and CDR2 are DFQATT and SNEGSKA (reference sequence). The length of the CDR3 is 12 residues. The CDR3 sequence is CSASYENTEAFF.

The chain uses TRBV24-1 and TRBJ2-1; TCRdb's assignment of TRBD1 cannot be checked, as there is no DNA. This CDR3 region has 13 residues. Germline values: CDR1 KGHDR, CDR2 SFDVKD. This chain's CDR3 is CATSDNRVNEQFF.

J is TRBJ2-5 and V is TRBV6-2 or TRBV6-3; there is no DNA to check the TCRdb D call of TRBD1. The germline V gene has CDR1 MNHEY and CDR2 SVGEGT. The CDR3 is 14 amino acids. The CDR3 sequence: CASRSQTGGETQYF.

The chain has TRBV28 and TRBJ1-1; there is no DNA to check the TCRdb D call of TRBD1. CDR3 length: 12 residues. The germline V gene encodes CDR1 MDHEN and CDR2 SYDVKM. Here the CDR3 reads CASRLGGYEAFF.